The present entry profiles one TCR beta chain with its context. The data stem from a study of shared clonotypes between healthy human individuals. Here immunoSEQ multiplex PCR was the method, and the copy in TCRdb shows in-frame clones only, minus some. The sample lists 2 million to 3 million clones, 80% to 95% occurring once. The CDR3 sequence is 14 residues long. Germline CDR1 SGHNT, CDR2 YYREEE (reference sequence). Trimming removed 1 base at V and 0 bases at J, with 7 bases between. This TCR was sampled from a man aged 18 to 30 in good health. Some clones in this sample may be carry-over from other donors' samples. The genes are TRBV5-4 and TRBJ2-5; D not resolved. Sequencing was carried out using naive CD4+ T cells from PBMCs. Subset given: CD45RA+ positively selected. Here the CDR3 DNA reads TGTGCCAGCAGCTTGAACCCAAACCAAGAGACCCAGTACTTC. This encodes CASSLNPNQETQYF.